This paragraph covers one T cell receptor beta chain sequence. As yet, its antigen is unknown. A much larger clonotype is one base distant, so this may be a read error. This CDR3 is missing its conserved last phenylalanine or tryptophan, likely due to a read error. These data belong to a study of Graves' ophthalmopathy and Graves' hyperthyroidism. Whole-study context: Stable hyperthyroid donors showed no ophthalmopathy during 18 months follow-up.

Whole-study findings and limits: The blood repertoire also included most expanded thyroid clonotypes above 0.001 frequency.

TCR beta CDR3 amplification used RNA transcripts. Second-round multiplex PCR followed a first-round RT-PCR using HTBI primers. One entry per CDR3 protein results from TCRdb running MiXCR on the multiplex PCR reads. The table includes around 1.1 million distinct CDR3 sequences, 35% to 40% detected once. The CDR3 runs to 16 residues. Trimming at V came to 2 bases and at J to 7 bases, leaving 8 bases not matched to a gene. Per germline, CDR1 SGHTA and CDR2 FQGNSA. The rearrangement links TRBV7-2 to TRBJ2-7; 13 bases match TRBD2. Sequencing was carried out using peripheral blood or thyroid tissue (not recorded which). The clonotype comes from an adult man with Graves' hyperthyroidism. The CDR3 region has the DNA TGTGCCAGCAGCTTAAGGACTAGCGGGGGCTACTTGGAGCAGTACTGC. Amino acid sequence: CASSLRTSGGYLEQYC.